This TCR beta chain is from a study of blood T cell repertoires in COVID-19. On the study more broadly: COVID-19 samples collected from the United States, Italy and Spain covered acute and convalescent phases. T cells, B-cell-depleted T cells, or PBMCs provided the cDNA or gDNA that served as material.

As processed by the authors: How many nucleated cells were present was estimated from reference gene primer amplification. The data were produced by immunoSEQ multiplex PCR, yet TCRdb's version contains in-frame clones alone and is incomplete. That table furnishes V, J and clone size, whereas the DNA furnished D and trimming. The sample shows under 45,000 clones, around 82% of them seen only once. This clone came up a few times. After removal of 1 base from V and 4 bases from J, the junction contained 3 bases not matched to a gene. CDR3 length equals 15 residues. From germline, CDR1 is SEHNR and CDR2 FQNEAQ (reference sequence).

The clonotype was recovered from a woman of 80 years or more with active or convalescent COVID-19. Sequencing used peripheral blood. This chain joins TRBV7-9 and TRBJ1-4; 7 bases are a match to TRBD1. CDR3 sequence: CASSLGGQSNEKLFF. The CDR3 DNA reads TGTGCCAGCAGCTTAGGGGGACAGAGTAATGAAAAACTGTTTTTT.